This T cell receptor beta chain emerged from a study of identical twins. This clonotype turned up a few times. Template switching added a universal primer site, and cDNA bore unique molecular identifiers. TCRdb processed the 5' RACE reads anew with MiXCR; each CDR3 protein has one entry. The data contain 1.5 million to 2 million distinct CDR3 sequences, about 31% of them singletons. The germline gives CDR1 DFQATT, CDR2 SNEGSKA (reference sequence). With 6 bases clipped from V and 6 bases from J, the junction kept 13 bases outside the gene matches. The CDR3 has 15 amino acids. Sequenced: cord blood. This receptor was taken from a newborn girl in good health. The J gene is TRBJ2-1, the V gene TRBV20-1, with 8 bases identical to TRBD1. In DNA form, the CDR3 reads TGCAGTGCCAGTCCCCACCACACAGGGGGCAATGAGCAGTTCTTC. It translates to CSASPHHTGGNEQFF.